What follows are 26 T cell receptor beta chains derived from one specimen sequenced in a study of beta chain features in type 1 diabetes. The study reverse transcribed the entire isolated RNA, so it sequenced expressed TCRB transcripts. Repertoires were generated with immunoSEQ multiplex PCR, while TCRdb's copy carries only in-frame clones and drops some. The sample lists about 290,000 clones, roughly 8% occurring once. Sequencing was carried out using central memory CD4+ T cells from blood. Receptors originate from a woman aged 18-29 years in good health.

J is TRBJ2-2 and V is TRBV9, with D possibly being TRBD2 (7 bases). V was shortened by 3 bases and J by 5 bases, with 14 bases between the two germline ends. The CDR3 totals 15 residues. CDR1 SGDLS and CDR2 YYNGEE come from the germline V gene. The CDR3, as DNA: TGTGCCAGCAGCGCATTACAGGGAGGGACCGGGGAGCTGTTTTTT. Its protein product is CASSALQGGTGELFF.

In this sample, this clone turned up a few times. In nucleotides, the CDR3 is TGCGCCAGCAGCTTACGAGGGAGGGCCATGGATGAGCAGTTCTTC. It specifies CASSLRGRAMDEQFF. The J gene is TRBJ2-1, the V gene TRBV5-1; 7 nucleotides match TRBD2. V lost 2 bases to trimming and J lost 8 bases; unmatched junction nucleotides: 10. CDR1 is SGHRS, CDR2 YFSETQ, per germline. CDR3 length: 15 residues. Looking up the rest from reference TRBV5-1 and TRBJ2-1 gives the full variable domain: KAGVTQTPRYLIKTRGQQVTLSCSPISGHRSVSWYQQTPGQGLQFLFEYFSETQRNKGNFPGRFSGRQFSNSRSEMNVSTLELGDSALYLCASSLRGRAMDEQFFGPGTRLTVL.

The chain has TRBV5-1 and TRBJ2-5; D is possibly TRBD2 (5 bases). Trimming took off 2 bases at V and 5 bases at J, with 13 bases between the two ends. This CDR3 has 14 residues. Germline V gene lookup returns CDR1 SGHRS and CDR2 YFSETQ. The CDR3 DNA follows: TGCGCCAGCAGCTTAGTCGGGGTCGTGGAGACCCAGTACTTC. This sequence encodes CASSLVGVVETQYF.

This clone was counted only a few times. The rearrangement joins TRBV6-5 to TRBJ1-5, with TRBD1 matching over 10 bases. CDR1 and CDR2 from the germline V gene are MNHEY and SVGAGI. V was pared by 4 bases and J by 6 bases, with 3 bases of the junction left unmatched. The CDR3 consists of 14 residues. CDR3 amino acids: CASSFRQGAQPQHF. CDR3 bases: TGTGCCAGCAGTTTCCGACAGGGGGCTCAGCCCCAGCATTTT.

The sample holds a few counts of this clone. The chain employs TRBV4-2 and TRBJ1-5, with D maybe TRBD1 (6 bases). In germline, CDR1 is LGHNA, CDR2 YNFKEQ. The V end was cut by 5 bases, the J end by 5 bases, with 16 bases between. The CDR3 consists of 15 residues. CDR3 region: CASSSTGFEDQPQHF. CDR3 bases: TGTGCCAGCAGCTCCACAGGGTTCGAAGATCAGCCCCAGCATTTT.

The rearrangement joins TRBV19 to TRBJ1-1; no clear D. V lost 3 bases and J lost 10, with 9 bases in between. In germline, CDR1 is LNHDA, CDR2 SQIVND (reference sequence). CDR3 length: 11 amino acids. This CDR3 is CASSIRRVAFF. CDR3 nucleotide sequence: TGTGCCAGTAGTATTCGAAGGGTAGCTTTCTTT.

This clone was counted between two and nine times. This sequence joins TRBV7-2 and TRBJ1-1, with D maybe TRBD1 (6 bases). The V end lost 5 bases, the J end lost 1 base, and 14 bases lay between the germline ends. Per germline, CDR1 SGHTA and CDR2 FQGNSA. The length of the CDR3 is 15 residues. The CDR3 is CASSKTGITNTEAFF. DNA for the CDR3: TGTGCCAGCAGCAAGACAGGCATCACGAACACTGAAGCTTTCTTT.

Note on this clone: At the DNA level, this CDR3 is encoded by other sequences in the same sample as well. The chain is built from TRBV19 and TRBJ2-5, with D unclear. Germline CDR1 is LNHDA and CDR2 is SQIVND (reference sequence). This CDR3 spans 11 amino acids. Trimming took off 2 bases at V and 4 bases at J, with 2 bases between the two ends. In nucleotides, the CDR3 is TGTGCCAGTAGTATACGAGAGACCCAGTACTTC. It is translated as CASSIRETQYF. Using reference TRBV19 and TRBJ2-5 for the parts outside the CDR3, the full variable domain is DGGITQSPKYLFRKEGQNVTLSCEQNLNHDAMYWYRQDPGQGLRLIYYSQIVNDFQKGDIAEGYSVSREKKESFPLTVTSAQKNPTAFYLCASSIRETQYFGPGTRLLVL.

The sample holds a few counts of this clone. The CDR3 loop is CASSLVGQRNEKLFF. In nucleotides, the CDR3 is TGTGCCAGCAGCTTAGTAGGTCAGCGTAATGAAAAACTGTTTTTT. V gene TRBV7-9 combines with J gene TRBJ1-4; no firm D call. The germline V gene encodes CDR1 SEHNR and CDR2 FQNEAQ (reference sequence). The CDR3 length is 15 residues. The V end lost 1 base, the J end lost 4 bases, and 10 bases lay between the germline ends.

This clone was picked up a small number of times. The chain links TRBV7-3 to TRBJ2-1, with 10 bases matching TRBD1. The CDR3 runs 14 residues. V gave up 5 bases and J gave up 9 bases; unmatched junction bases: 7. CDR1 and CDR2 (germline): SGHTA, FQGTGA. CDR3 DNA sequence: TGTGCCAGCAGCCAAGGGGGACAGGGGAGTGAGCAGTTCTTC. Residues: CASSQGGQGSEQFF.

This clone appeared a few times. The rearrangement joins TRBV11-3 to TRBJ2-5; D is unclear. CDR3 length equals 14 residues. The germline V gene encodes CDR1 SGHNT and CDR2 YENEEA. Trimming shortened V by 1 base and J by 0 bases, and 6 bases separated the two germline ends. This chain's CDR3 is CASSLGGDQETQYF. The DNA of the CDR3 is TGTGCCAGCAGCTTAGGAGGCGACCAAGAGACCCAGTACTTC.

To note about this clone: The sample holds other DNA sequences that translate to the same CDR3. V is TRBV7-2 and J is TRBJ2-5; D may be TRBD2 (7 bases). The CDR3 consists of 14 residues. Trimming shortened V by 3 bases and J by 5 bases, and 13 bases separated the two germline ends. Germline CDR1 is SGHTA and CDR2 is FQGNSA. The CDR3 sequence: CASSFGGLGETQYF. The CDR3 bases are TGTGCCAGCAGCTTCGGGGGGCTGGGGGAGACCCAGTACTTC.

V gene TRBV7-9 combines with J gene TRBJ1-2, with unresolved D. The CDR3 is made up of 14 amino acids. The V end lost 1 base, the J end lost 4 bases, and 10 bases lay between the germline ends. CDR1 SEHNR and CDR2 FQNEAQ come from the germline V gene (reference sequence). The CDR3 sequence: CASSLESWIYGYTF. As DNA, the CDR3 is TGTGCCAGCAGCTTAGAGAGCTGGATCTATGGCTACACCTTC.

CDR3 DNA: TGTGCCAGCAGCTTACGGCCGATGGGCTACACCTTC. Residues: CASSLRPMGYTF. The rearrangement links TRBV7-2 to TRBJ1-2, with no clear D. V lost 2 bases and J lost 8, with 9 bases in between. Germline V CDR1 and CDR2: SGHTA, FQGNSA. The CDR3 contains 12 residues.

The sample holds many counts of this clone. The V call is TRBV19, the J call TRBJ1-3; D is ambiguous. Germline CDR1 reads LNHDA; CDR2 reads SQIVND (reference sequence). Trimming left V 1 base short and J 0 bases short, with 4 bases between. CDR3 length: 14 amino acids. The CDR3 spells CASSIGPSGNTIYF. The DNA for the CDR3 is TGTGCCAGTAGTATAGGGCCCTCTGGAAACACCATATATTTT.

CDR3 amino acids: CASTESGTGVTGELFF. Here the CDR3 DNA reads TGTGCCAGCACCGAGTCGGGGACAGGGGTTACCGGGGAGCTGTTTTTT. The chain couples TRBV9 to TRBJ2-2; 10 nucleotides align to TRBD1. Losses at the gene ends were 6 bases for V and 5 bases for J; bases not matched to a gene: 10. The CDR3 sequence is 16 residues long. The germline gives CDR1 SGDLS, CDR2 YYNGEE.

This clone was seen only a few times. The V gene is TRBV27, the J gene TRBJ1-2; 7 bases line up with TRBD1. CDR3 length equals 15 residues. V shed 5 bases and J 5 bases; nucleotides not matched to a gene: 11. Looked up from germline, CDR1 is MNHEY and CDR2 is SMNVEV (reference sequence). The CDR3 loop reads CASSRWTGPEYGYTF. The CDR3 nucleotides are TGTGCCAGCAGTCGATGGACAGGCCCGGAATATGGCTACACCTTC.

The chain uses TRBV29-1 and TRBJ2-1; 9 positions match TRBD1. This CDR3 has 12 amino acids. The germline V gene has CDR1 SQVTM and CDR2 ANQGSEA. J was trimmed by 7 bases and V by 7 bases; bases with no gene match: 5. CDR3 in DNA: TGCAGCGGGGAGGGACAGGGAAATGAGCAGTTCTTC. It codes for CSGEGQGNEQFF.

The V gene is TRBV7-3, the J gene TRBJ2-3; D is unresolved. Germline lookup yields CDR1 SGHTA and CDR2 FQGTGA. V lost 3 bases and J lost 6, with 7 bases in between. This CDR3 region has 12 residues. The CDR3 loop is CASSFVVDTQYF. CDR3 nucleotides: TGTGCCAGCAGCTTCGTAGTGGATACGCAGTATTTT.

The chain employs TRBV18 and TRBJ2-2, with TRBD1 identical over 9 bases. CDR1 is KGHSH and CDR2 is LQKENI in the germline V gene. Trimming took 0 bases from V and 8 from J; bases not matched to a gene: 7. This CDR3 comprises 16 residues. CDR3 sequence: CASSPPGQGSRGELFF. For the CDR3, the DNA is TGTGCCAGCTCACCACCGGGACAGGGCTCACGTGGGGAGCTGTTTTTT.

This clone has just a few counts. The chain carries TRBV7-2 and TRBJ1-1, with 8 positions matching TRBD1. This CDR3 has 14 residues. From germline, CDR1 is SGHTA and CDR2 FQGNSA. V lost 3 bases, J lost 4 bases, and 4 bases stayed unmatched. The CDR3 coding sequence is TGTGCCAGCAGCTTTAACAGGGGGACCACTGAAGCTTTCTTT. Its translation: CASSFNRGTTEAFF.

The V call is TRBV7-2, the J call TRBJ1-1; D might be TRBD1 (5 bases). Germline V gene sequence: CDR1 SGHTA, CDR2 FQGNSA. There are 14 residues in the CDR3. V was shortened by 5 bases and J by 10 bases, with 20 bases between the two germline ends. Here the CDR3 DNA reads TGTGCCAGCAGCCTTGTCACAAGTTCAGGGTTAGCTTTCTTT. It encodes CASSLVTSSGLAFF.

CDR3: CASSSDRAQPQHF. DNA of the CDR3: TGTGCCAGCAGCTCGGACAGAGCTCAGCCCCAGCATTTT. The chain employs TRBV7-2 and TRBJ1-5, with D tentatively TRBD1 (6 bases). The CDR3 totals 13 residues. V was pared by 4 bases and J by 6 bases, with 10 bases between. Germline lookup yields CDR1 SGHTA and CDR2 FQGNSA.

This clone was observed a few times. In nucleotides, the CDR3 is TGTGCCAGCTCGGAAACAGGGCAAGATACGCAGTATTTT. Its protein is CASSETGQDTQYF. The rearrangement uses TRBV18 and TRBJ2-3; possibly TRBD1 for D (6 bases). The CDR3 has 13 amino acids. Germline loops: CDR1 KGHSH, CDR2 LQKENI. Trimming left V 6 bases short and J 5 bases short, with 12 bases between.

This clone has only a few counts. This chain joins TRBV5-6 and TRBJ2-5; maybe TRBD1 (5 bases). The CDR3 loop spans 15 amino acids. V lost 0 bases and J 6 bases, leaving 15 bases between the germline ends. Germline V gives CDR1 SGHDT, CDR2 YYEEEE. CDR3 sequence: CASSLVAARVKTQYF. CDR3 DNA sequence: TGTGCCAGCAGCTTGGTCGCGGCCAGGGTAAAGACCCAGTACTTC.

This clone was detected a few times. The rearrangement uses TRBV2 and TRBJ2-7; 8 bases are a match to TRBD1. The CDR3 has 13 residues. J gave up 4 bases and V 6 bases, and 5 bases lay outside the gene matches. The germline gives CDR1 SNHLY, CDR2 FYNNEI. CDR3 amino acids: CASSWDRLYEQYV. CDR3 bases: TGTGCCAGCAGCTGGGACAGGTTGTACGAGCAGTACGTC.